This entry lists 15 T cell receptor beta chains sequenced from one sample in a study of blood T cell repertoires in COVID-19. The repertoire was sequenced with immunoSEQ multiplex PCR; TCRdb's copy has only in-frame clones and lacks some. The table lists just over 300,000 clones, 89% of them singletons, with approximately 9.4% in the top ten. The sequenced sample consisted of PBMCs or T cells enriched from blood (not recorded which). The receptors stem from a woman in her thirties or forties who had recovered from COVID-19.

The chain couples TRBV21-1 to TRBJ2-7; the table's D call of TRBD1 was not tested on the DNA. TRBV21-1 is listed as a pseudogene. The CDR3 covers 17 residues. The CDR3 here is CASSKVLILGQRYEQYF. As DNA, the CDR3 is TGTGCCAGCAGCAAAGTTTTAATTTTGGGACAGCGCTACGAGCAGTACTTC.

The chain links TRBV14 to TRBJ1-1; D remains unclear. V shed 4 bases and J shed 2 bases, with 8 bases lying between them. This CDR3 spans 13 amino acids. CDR1 SGHDN and CDR2 FVKESK come from the germline V gene. CDR3 sequence: CASSLSLNTEAFF. The CDR3 nucleotides read TGTGCCAGCAGCCTTTCCTTAAACACTGAAGCTTTCTTT.

The J gene is TRBJ2-5, the V gene TRBV7-2; possibly TRBD1 for D (5 bases). V lost 5 bases, J lost 2 bases, and 15 bases lay in between. Per germline, CDR1 SGHTA and CDR2 FQGNSA. CDR3 length equals 15 residues. Here the CDR3 reads CASSPDRRTQETQYF. CDR3 nucleotide sequence: TGTGCCAGCAGCCCGGACCGACGGACACAAGAGACCCAGTACTTC.

This chain links TRBV24-1 with TRBJ1-5; 9 positions match TRBD1. The V gene's germline CDR1 is KGHDR and CDR2 SFDVKD. Losses at the gene ends were 4 bases for V and 6 bases for J; bases not matched to a gene: 9. The CDR3 contains 16 residues. The CDR3 DNA sequence: TGTGCCACCAGTGACCCCGGGACAGGGTCGATTCAGCCCCAGCATTTT. This codes for CATSDPGTGSIQPQHF.

The chain recombines TRBV2 with TRBJ2-2; D remains ambiguous. Trimming removed 7 bases from V and 0 bases from J, with 9 bases in between. This CDR3 is built from 14 residues. Germline lookup yields CDR1 SNHLY and CDR2 FYNNEI. The CDR3 nucleotides read TGTGCCAGCAAAGCCGCGTCGAACACCGGGGAGCTGTTTTTT. It is translated as CASKAASNTGELFF.

The rearrangement joins TRBV7-2 to TRBJ1-1, with D possibly being TRBD1 (5 bases). V lost 1 base and J 7 bases, leaving 13 bases between the germline ends. Germline V gene data show CDR1 as SGHTA and CDR2 as FQGNSA. This CDR3 region has 14 residues. The CDR3: CASSLVMGQGEAFF. DNA of the CDR3: TGTGCCAGCAGCTTAGTTATGGGGCAGGGTGAAGCTTTCTTT. The variable domain in full, completed from reference TRBV7-2 and TRBJ1-1, reads GAGVSQSPSNKVTEKGKDVELRCDPISGHTALYWYRQSLGQGLEFLIYFQGNSAPDKSGLPSDRFSAERTGGSVSTLTIQRTQQEDSAVYLCASSLVMGQGEAFFGQGTRLTVV.

The V call is TRBV5-1, the J call TRBJ2-1; 7 positions agree with TRBD2. V shed 2 bases, J shed 5 bases, and the junction held 10 bases outside the gene matches. The CDR3 spans 16 residues. Germline assignment: CDR1 SGHRS and CDR2 YFSETQ. The CDR3 spells CASSFTLLAVNNEQFF. DNA of the CDR3: TGCGCCAGCAGCTTTACTCTTCTAGCGGTTAACAATGAGCAGTTCTTC. Full variable domain (remainder filled in from reference TRBV5-1 and TRBJ2-1): KAGVTQTPRYLIKTRGQQVTLSCSPISGHRSVSWYQQTPGQGLQFLFEYFSETQRNKGNFPGRFSGRQFSNSRSEMNVSTLELGDSALYLCASSFTLLAVNNEQFFGPGTRLTVL.

This sequence joins TRBV6-5 and TRBJ1-3, with D possibly being TRBD1 (6 bases). V shed 6 bases and J shed 1 base, with 10 bases lying between them. Germline assignment: CDR1 MNHEY and CDR2 SVGAGI. The CDR3 runs 14 residues. The CDR3 here is CASRQGMSGNTIYF. The CDR3 coding sequence is TGTGCCAGCAGACAGGGTATGTCTGGAAACACCATATATTTT.

The chain combines TRBV9 with TRBJ1-1; D call uncertain. Per germline, CDR1 SGDLS and CDR2 YYNGEE. The CDR3 loop spans 12 amino acids. V was cut by 3 bases and J by 4 bases, with 7 bases left in between. The CDR3 region has the DNA TGTGCCAGCAGCGGCCACACCACTGAAGCTTTCTTT. Translation gives CASSGHTTEAFF.

This clone was observed once. This chain links TRBV28 with TRBJ2-3; D remains ambiguous. From germline, CDR1 is MDHEN and CDR2 SYDVKM. The V gene lost 3 bases and the J gene lost 9 bases, with 22 bases spanning the gap. The CDR3 runs 16 residues. Here the CDR3 DNA reads TGTGCCAGCAGTTTTACCCCGTTTTTTAGTAAACCGACGCAGTATTTT. Translation: CASSFTPFFSKPTQYF.

The chain employs TRBV7-3 and TRBJ2-1; TRBD1 is a possible D gene (6 bases). This CDR3 region has 14 residues. V lost 5 bases to trimming and J lost 8 bases, with 16 bases between them. Germline V gene data show CDR1 as SGHTA and CDR2 as FQGTGA. The CDR3 coding sequence is TGTGCCAGCAGCACACAGGGCTCATCGGATGAGCAGTTCTTC. Its translation is CASSTQGSSDEQFF.

The chain couples TRBV5-1 to TRBJ2-7, with 7 nucleotides matching TRBD2. V shed 0 bases and J 1 base; nucleotides not matched to a gene: 13. The CDR3 consists of 18 residues. CDR1 SGHRS and CDR2 YFSETQ come from the germline V gene. CDR3 sequence (DNA): TGCGCCAGCAGCTTGGCGCCATCCGCGGGAGTTAGTTCCTACGAGCAGTACTTC. Its translation is CASSLAPSAGVSSYEQYF. Drawing the rest from reference TRBV5-1 and TRBJ2-7, the complete variable domain is KAGVTQTPRYLIKTRGQQVTLSCSPISGHRSVSWYQQTPGQGLQFLFEYFSETQRNKGNFPGRFSGRQFSNSRSEMNVSTLELGDSALYLCASSLAPSAGVSSYEQYFGPGTRLTVT.

This clone was seen just once. V usage is TRBV10-3 and J usage is TRBJ2-7, with D perhaps matching TRBD1 (6 bases). The CDR3 spans 16 residues. Germline V lookup: CDR1 ENHRY, CDR2 SYGVKD. V was trimmed by 4 bases and J by 4 bases, leaving 20 bases between them. The CDR3 spells CAISARGGESAYEQYF. As DNA, the CDR3 is TGTGCCATCAGTGCGCGAGGGGGAGAATCGGCTTACGAGCAGTACTTC.

The V call is TRBV24-1, the J call TRBJ2-7; TRBD1 matches 7 bases. The CDR3 runs 14 residues. Germline V lookup: CDR1 KGHDR, CDR2 SFDVKD. V lost 0 bases and J lost 9; bases outside the gene matches: 7. The CDR3 sequence is CATSDLKTGIRQYF. The CDR3, as DNA: TGTGCCACCAGTGATTTGAAGACAGGGATTAGGCAGTACTTC.

The chain carries TRBV7-9 and TRBJ1-4; no clear D gene. From germline, CDR1 is SEHNR and CDR2 FQNEAQ (reference sequence). There are 16 residues in the CDR3. V lost 4 bases to trimming and J lost 4 bases, with 16 bases between them. The CDR3 sequence: CASSSSRDPFNEKLFF. DNA of the CDR3: TGTGCCAGCAGCTCCTCCCGGGATCCGTTTAATGAAAAACTGTTTTTT.